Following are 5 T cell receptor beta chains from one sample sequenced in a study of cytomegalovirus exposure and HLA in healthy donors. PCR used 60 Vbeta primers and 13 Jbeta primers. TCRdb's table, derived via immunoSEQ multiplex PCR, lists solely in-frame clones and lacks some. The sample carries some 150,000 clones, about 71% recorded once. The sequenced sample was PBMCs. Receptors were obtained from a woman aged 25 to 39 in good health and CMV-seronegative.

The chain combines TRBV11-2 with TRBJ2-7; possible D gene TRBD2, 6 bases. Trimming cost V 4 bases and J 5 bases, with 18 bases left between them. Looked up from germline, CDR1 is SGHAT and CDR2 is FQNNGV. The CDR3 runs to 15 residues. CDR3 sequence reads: CASSSSPEGAHEQYF. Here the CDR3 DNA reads TGTGCCAGCAGCTCCTCCCCGGAGGGAGCCCACGAGCAGTACTTC.

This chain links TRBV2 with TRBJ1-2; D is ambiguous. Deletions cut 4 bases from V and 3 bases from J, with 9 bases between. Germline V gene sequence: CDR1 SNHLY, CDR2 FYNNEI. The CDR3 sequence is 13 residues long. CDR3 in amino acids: CASSGGGYYGYTF. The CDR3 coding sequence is TGTGCCAGCAGTGGAGGCGGGTACTATGGCTACACCTTC. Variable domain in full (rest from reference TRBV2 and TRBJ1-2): EPEVTQTPSHQVTQMGQEVILRCVPISNHLYFYWYRQILGQKVEFLVSFYNNEISEKSEIFDDQFSVERPDGSNFTLKIRSTKLEDSAMYFCASSGGGYYGYTFGSGTRLTVV.

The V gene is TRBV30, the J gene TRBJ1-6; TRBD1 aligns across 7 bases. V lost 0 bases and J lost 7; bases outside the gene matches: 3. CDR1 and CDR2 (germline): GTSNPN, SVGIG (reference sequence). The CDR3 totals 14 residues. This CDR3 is CAWSVKGANSPLHF. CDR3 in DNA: TGTGCCTGGAGTGTAAAGGGGGCGAATTCACCCCTCCACTTT.

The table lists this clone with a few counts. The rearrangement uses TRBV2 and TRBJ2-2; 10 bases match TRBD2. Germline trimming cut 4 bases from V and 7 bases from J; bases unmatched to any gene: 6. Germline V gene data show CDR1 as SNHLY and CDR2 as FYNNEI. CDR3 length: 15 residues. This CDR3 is CASSVPSGSGGELFF. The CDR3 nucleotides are TGTGCCAGCAGTGTTCCTAGCGGGAGTGGCGGGGAGCTGTTTTTT.

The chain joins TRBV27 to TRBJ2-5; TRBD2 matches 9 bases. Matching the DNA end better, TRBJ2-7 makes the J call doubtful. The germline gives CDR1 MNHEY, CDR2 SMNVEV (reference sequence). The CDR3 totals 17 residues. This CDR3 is CASSSLRSSGIFYEQYF. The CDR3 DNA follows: TGTGCCAGCAGTTCCCTTAGGTCTAGCGGGATCTTCTACGAGCAGTACTTC.